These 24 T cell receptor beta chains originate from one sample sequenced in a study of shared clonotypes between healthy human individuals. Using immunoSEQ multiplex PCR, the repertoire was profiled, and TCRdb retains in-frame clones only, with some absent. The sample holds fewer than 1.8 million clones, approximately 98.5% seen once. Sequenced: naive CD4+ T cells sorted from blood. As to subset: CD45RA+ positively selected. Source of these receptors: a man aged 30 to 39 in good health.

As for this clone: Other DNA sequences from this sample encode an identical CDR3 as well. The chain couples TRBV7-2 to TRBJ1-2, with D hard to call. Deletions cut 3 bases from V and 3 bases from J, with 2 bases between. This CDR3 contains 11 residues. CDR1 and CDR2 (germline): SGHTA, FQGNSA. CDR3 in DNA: TGTGCCAGCAGCTTGGACTATGGCTACACCTTC. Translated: CASSLDYGYTF.

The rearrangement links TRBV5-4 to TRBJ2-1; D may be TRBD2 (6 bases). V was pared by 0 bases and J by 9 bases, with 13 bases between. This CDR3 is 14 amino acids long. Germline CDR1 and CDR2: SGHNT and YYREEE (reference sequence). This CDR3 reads CASSLEPGEVEQFF. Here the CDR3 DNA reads TGTGCCAGCAGCTTGGAGCCGGGAGAGGTTGAGCAGTTCTTC.

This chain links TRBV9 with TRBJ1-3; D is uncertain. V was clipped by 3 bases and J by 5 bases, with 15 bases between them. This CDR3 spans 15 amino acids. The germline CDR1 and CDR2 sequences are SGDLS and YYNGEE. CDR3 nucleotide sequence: TGTGCCAGCAGCGCCGACCCGGGTAGAAGAAACACCATATATTTT. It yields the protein CASSADPGRRNTIYF.

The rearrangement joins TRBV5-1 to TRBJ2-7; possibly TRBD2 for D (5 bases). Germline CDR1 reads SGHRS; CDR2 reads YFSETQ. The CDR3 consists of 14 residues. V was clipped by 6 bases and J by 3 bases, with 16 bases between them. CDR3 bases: TGCGCCAGCACCGGGGTCGGGTCGGGCTACGAGCAGTACTTC. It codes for CASTGVGSGYEQYF.

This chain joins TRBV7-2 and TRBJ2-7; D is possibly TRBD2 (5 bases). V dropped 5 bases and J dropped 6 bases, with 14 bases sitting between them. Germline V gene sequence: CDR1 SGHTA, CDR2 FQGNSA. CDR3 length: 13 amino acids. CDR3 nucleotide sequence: TGTGCCAGCAGCCACCGAGGGAGCCGCGAGCAGTACTTC. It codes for CASSHRGSREQYF. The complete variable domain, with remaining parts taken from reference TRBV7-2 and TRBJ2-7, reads GAGVSQSPSNKVTEKGKDVELRCDPISGHTALYWYRQSLGQGLEFLIYFQGNSAPDKSGLPSDRFSAERTGGSVSTLTIQRTQQEDSAVYLCASSHRGSREQYFGPGTRLTVT.

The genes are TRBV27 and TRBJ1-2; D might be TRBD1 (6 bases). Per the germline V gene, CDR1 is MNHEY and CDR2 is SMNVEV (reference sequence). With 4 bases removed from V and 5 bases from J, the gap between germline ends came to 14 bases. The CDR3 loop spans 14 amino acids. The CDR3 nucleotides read TGTGCCAGCAGTTCCCGGACAGAGGTTTATGGCTACACCTTC. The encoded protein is CASSSRTEVYGYTF.

DNA for the CDR3: TGTGCCAGCCAGGGGGCCCCGCTAGATAAGCAGTACTTC. Protein: CASQGAPLDKQYF. This rearrangement joins TRBV2 to TRBJ2-7, with TRBD1 matching 8 bases. From germline, CDR1 is SNHLY and CDR2 FYNNEI. The CDR3 loop spans 13 amino acids. V was pared by 8 bases and J by 8 bases, with 11 bases of the junction left unmatched.

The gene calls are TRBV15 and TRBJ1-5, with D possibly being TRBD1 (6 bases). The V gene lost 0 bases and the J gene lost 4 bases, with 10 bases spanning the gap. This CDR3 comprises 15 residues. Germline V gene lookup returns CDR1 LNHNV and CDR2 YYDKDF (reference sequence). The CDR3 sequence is CATSREQGGNQPQHF. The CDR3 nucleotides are TGTGCCACCAGCAGAGAACAGGGAGGAAATCAGCCCCAGCATTTT.

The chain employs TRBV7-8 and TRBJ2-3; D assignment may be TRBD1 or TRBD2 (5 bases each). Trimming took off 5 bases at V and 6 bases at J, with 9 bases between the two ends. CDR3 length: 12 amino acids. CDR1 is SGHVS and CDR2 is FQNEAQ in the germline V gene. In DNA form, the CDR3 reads TGTGCCAGCAGCGCTGGGGACGATACGCAGTATTTT. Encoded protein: CASSAGDDTQYF. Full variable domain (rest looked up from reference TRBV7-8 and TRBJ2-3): GAGVSQSPRYKVAKRGQDVALRCDPISGHVSLFWYQQALGQGPEFLTYFQNEAQLDKSGLPSDRFFAERPEGSVSTLKIQRTQQEDSAVYLCASSAGDDTQYFGPGTRLTVL.

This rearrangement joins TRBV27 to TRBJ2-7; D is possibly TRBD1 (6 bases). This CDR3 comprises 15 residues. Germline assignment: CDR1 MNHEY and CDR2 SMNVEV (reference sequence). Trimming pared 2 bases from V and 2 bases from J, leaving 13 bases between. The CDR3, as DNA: TGTGCCAGCAGTTTACCCGGGACATCTACCTACGAGCAGTACTTC. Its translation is CASSLPGTSTYEQYF.

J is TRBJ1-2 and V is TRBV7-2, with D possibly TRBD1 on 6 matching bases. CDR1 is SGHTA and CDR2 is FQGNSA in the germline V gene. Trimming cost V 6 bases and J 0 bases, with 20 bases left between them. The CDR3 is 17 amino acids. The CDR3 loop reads CASSSRDTHSANYGYTF. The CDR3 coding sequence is TGTGCCAGCAGTTCCCGGGACACCCATTCAGCTAACTATGGCTACACCTTC.

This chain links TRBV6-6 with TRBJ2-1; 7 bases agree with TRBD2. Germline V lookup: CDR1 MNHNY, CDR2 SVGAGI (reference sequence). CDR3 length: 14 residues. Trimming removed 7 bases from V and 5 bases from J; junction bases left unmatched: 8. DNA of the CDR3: TGTGCCAGCAACGCCGGGACTAAAAACAATGAGCAGTTCTTC. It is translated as CASNAGTKNNEQFF.

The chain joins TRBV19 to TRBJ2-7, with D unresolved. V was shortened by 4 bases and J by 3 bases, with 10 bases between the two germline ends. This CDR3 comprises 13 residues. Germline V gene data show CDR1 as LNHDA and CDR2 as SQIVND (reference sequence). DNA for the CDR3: TGTGCCAGTAGTACCCGACTGGGCTACGAGCAGTACTTC. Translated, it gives CASSTRLGYEQYF.

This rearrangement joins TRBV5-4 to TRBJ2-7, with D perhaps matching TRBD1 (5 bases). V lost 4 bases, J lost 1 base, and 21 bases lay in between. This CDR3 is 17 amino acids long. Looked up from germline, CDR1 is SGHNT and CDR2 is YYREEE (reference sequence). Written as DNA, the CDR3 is TGTGCCAGCAGCAAACGACAGTTTAACATCTTTTCCTACGAGCAGTACTTC. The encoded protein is CASSKRQFNIFSYEQYF.

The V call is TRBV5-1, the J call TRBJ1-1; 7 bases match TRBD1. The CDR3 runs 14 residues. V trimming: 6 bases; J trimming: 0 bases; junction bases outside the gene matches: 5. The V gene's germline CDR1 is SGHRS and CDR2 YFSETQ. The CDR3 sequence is CASTLTGLNTEAFF. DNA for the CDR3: TGCGCCAGCACCCTGACAGGGCTGAACACTGAAGCTTTCTTT. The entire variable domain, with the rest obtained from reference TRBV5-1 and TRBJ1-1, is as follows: KAGVTQTPRYLIKTRGQQVTLSCSPISGHRSVSWYQQTPGQGLQFLFEYFSETQRNKGNFPGRFSGRQFSNSRSEMNVSTLELGDSALYLCASTLTGLNTEAFFGQGTRLTVV.

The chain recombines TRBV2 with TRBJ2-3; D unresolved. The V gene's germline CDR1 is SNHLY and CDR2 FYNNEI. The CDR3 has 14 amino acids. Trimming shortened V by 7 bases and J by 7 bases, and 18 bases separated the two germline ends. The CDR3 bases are TGTGCCAGCAAGGTGGGCGTGGAGCCCTATACGCAGTATTTT. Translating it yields CASKVGVEPYTQYF. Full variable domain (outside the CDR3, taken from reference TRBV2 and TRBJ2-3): EPEVTQTPSHQVTQMGQEVILRCVPISNHLYFYWYRQILGQKVEFLVSFYNNEISEKSEIFDDQFSVERPDGSNFTLKIRSTKLEDSAMYFCASKVGVEPYTQYFGPGTRLTVL.

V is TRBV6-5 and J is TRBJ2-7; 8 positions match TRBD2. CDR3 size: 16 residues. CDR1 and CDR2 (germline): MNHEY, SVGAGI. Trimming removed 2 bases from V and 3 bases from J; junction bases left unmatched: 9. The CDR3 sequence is CASSYSRGLAHYEQYF. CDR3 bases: TGTGCCAGCAGTTACAGTCGCGGACTAGCACACTACGAGCAGTACTTC.

In DNA, the CDR3 is TGTGCCAGCAGCTTCGGGACAGGGGATCTTGGAGCTTTCTTT. It codes for CASSFGTGDLGAFF. The chain has TRBV11-1 and TRBJ1-1; 10 nucleotides agree with TRBD1. The V and J ends lost 3 bases and 10 bases, in that order; junction bases with no gene match: 8. The CDR3 is made up of 14 amino acids. The germline gives CDR1 SGHAT, CDR2 FQDESV (reference sequence).

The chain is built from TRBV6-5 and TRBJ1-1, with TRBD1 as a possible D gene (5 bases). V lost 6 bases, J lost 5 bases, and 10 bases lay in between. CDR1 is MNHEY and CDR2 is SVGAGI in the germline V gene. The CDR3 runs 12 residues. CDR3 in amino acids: CASSVGGTEAFF. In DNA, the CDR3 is TGTGCCAGCAGCGTGGGGGGGACTGAAGCTTTCTTT.

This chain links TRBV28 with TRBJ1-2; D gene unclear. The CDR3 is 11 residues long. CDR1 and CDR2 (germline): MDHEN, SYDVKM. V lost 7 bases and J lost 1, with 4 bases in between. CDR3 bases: TGTGCCAGCATCGGTAACTATGGCTACACCTTC. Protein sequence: CASIGNYGYTF.

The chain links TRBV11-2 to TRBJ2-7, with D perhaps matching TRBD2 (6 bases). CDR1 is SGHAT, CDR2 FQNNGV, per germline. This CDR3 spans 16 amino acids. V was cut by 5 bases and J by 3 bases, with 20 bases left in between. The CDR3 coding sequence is TGTGCCAGCAGCGCCGTGGGGCAGGGAGGTAACTACGAGCAGTACTTC. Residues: CASSAVGQGGNYEQYF.

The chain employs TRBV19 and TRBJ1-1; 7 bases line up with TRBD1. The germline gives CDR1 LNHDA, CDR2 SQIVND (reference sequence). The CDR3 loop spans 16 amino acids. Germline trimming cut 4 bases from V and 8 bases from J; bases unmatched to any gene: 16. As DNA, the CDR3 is TGTGCCAGTAGTACCCCGACAGGGAGCTCCCCTTGGGAAGCTTTCTTT. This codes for CASSTPTGSSPWEAFF.

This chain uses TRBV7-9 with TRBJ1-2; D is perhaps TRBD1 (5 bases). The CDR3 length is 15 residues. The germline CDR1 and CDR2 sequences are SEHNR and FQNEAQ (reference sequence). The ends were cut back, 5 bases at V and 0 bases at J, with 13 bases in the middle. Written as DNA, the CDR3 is TGTGCCAGCAGCGGCCGGGGACCGCCTAACTATGGCTACACCTTC. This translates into CASSGRGPPNYGYTF. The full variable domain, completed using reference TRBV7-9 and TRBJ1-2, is DTGVSQNPRHKITKRGQNVTFRCDPISEHNRLYWYRQTLGQGPEFLTYFQNEAQLEKSRLLSDRFSAERPKGSFSTLEIQRTEQGDSAMYLCASSGRGPPNYGYTFGSGTRLTVV.

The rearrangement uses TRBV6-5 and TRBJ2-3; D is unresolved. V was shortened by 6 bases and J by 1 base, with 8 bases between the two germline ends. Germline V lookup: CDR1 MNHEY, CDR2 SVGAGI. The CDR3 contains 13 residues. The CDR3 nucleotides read TGTGCCAGCAGGTATACGGGCACAGATACGCAGTATTTT. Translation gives CASRYTGTDTQYF.